The text below deals with one T cell receptor beta chain. This specimen belongs to a study of blood T cell repertoires in COVID-19. This CDR3 spans 15 amino acids. The V and J ends lost 3 bases and 2 bases respectively, with 13 bases between them. Looked up from germline, CDR1 is KGHSH and CDR2 is LQKENI. Sequenced by immunoSEQ multiplex PCR; TCRdb stores in-frame clones only, minus some. The sample lists 150,000 to 200,000 clones; around 80% were seen once. This receptor was obtained from a man aged 60-69 years with acute or convalescent COVID-19. The rearrangement joins TRBV18 to TRBJ2-5; no clear D gene. The material sequenced was peripheral blood. The CDR3 DNA sequence: TGTGCCAGCTCACCGGGCGCTATTACACAAGAGACCCAGTACTTC. This sequence encodes CASSPGAITQETQYF.